This record covers a single T cell receptor beta chain. One end of the junction varies from germline; a read error may be responsible. Multiple V-beta primers and a C-beta primer amplified TCRB from RNA. TCRB cDNA was made from 0.5 ug total RNA. TCRdb reprocessed the multiplex PCR reads via MiXCR and lists one record per CDR3 protein. The sample holds approximately 20,000 distinct CDR3 sequences, roughly 64% seen once. The sample comes from a study of tumor-infiltrating lymphocytes in glioblastoma multiforme. Germline lookup yields CDR1 DFQATT and CDR2 SNEGSKA (reference sequence). The CDR3 has 16 amino acids.

This sequence originates from a male donor with glioblastoma. This chain joins TRBV20-1 and TRBJ2-1; possibly TRBD2 for D (5 bases). Sequencing was carried out using peripheral blood. CDR3 loop: CSARTGLRVFYNEKLF. The DNA for the CDR3 is TGCAGTGCTAGAACGGGGTTGCGGGTGTTCTACAATGAGAAGCTCTTC.